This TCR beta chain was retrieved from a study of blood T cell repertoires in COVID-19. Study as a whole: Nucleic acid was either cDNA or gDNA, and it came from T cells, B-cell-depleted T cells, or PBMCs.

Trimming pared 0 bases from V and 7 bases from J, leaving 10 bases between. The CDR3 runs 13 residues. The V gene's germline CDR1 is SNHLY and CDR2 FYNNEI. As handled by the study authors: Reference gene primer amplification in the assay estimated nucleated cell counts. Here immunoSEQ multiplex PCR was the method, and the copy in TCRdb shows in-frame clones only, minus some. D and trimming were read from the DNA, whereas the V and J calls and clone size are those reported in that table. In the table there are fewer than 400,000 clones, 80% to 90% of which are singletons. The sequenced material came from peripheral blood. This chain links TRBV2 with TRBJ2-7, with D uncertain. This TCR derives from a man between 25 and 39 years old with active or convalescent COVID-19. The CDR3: CASSEALRWEQYF. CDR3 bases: TGTGCCAGCAGTGAAGCGCTTCGGTGGGAGCAGTACTTC.